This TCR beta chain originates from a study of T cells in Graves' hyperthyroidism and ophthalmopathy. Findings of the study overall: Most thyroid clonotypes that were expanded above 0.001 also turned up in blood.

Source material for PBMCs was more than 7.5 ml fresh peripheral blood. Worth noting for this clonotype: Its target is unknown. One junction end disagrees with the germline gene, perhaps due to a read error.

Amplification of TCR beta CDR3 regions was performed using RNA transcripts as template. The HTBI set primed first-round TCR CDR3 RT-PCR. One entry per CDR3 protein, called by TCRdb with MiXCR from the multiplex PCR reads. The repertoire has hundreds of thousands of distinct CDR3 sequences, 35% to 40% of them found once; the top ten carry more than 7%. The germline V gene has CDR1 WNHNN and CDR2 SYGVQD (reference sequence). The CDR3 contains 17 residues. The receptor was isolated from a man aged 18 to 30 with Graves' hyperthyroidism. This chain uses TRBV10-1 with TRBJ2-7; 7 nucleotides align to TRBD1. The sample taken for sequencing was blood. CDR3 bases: TGTGCCAGCAGTTCACTTACCCTCAGCCGGGACAGCTACGAGCAGTACTTC. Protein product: CASSSLTLSRDSYEQYF.